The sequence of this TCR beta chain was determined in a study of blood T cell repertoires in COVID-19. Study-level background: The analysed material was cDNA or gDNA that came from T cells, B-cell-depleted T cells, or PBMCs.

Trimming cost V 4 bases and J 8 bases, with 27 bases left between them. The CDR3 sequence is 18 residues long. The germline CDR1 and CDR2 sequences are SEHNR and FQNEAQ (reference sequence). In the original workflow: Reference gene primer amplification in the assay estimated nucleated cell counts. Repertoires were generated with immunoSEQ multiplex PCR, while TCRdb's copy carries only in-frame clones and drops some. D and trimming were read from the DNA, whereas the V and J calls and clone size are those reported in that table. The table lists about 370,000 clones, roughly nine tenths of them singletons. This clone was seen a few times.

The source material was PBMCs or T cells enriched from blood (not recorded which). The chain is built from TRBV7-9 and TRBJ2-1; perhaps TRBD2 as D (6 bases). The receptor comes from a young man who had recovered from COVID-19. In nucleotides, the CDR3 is TGTGCCAGCAGCTATTACGGCCTAGCGAACGGGTTGAGGGATGAGCAGTTCTTC. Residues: CASSYYGLANGLRDEQFF.